This is a list of T cell receptor beta chains from one sample in a study of early T cells in non-severe SARS-CoV-2 infection. TCRdb redid the calling of the 5' RACE reads with MiXCR, one entry per CDR3 protein. The sample yields 50,000 or so distinct CDR3 sequences, approximately 13% seen once. What was sequenced was whole blood. These receptors originate from an adult who was a healthcare worker with PCR-confirmed SARS-CoV-2 infection or an uninfected control (not recorded which). Each CDR3 is given with its conserved first and last residue. A D gene is named only where the DNA matches it firmly. Clone size is given for some rows only: seen once, a few or many times, or a class if the clone is expanded.

V	D	length	size	J	CDR3	DNA
TRBV20-1	NA	15	many	TRBJ1-1	CSARLISTGSTEAFF	TGCAGTGCTAGACTTATTTCTACAGGGTCCACTGAAGCTTTCTTT
TRBV5-1	TRBD1	14	few	TRBJ1-2	CASSVGDRGSGYTF	TGCGCCAGCAGCGTGGGGGACAGGGGGTCTGGCTACACCTTC
TRBV29-1	NA	13	many	TRBJ1-1	CSVDHSPGSEAFF	TGCAGCGTTGATCACTCTCCGGGCTCTGAAGCTTTCTTT
TRBV20-1	TRBD1	12	many	TRBJ1-2	CSATDRGYGYTF	TGCAGTGCTACGGACAGGGGTTATGGCTACACCTTC
TRBV6-2/TRBV6-3	NA	13	many	TRBJ1-6	CASSPQNNSPLHF	TGTGCCAGCAGCCCCCAGAATAATTCACCCCTCCACTTT
TRBV2	TRBD2	15	NA	TRBJ2-1	CAAGTGTNFANEQFF	TGTGCCGCGGGGACCGGGACTAACTTCGCCAATGAGCAGTTCTTC
TRBV5-6	TRBD1	13	many	TRBJ1-5	CASSSGQGQPQHF	TGTGCCAGCAGCTCAGGACAGGGGCAGCCCCAGCATTTT
TRBV6-5	NA	14	NA	TRBJ2-4	CASRSTRAKNIQYF	TGTGCCAGCAGATCCACTCGAGCCAAAAACATTCAGTACTTC
TRBV20-1	NA	15	many	TRBJ2-4	CSARVAGIAKNIQYF	TGCAGTGCTAGAGTCGCGGGGATAGCCAAAAACATTCAGTACTTC
TRBV5-1	NA	13	many	TRBJ1-2	CASSTSDHYGYTF	TGCGCCAGCAGCACCTCCGACCACTATGGCTACACCTTC
TRBV6-6	NA	15	NA	TRBJ2-1	CASSPGGADYNEQFF	TGTGCCAGCAGCCCCGGGGGAGCGGACTACAATGAGCAGTTCTTC
TRBV29-1	NA	11	few	TRBJ1-4	CSVEAGLKLFF	TGCAGCGTTGAGGCGGGTCTTAAACTGTTTTTT
TRBV14	NA	13	many	TRBJ1-1	CASSPRPGTEAFF	TGTGCCAGCAGCCCTCGACCGGGCACTGAAGCTTTCTTT
TRBV28	TRBD1	13	NA	TRBJ1-1	CASRDSRITEAFF	TGTGCCAGCCGGGACAGCCGAATAACTGAAGCTTTCTTT
TRBV12-3/TRBV12-4	NA	14	NA	TRBJ1-5	CASSSDRGNQPQHF	TGTGCCAGCAGCTCAGACCGGGGGAATCAGCCCCAGCATTTT
TRBV11-2	TRBD2	14	few	TRBJ2-5	CASSPVGGQETQYF	TGTGCCAGCAGCCCAGTGGGGGGGCAAGAGACCCAGTACTTC
TRBV5-1	TRBD1	14	many	TRBJ1-1	CASSTNTGDTEAFF	TGCGCCAGCAGCACCAATACAGGGGACACTGAAGCTTTCTTT
TRBV5-1	TRBD2	14	NA	TRBJ2-1	CASSVSGASNEQFF	TGCGCCAGCAGCGTGAGCGGGGCCAGTAATGAGCAGTTCTTC
TRBV28	TRBD1	14	few	TRBJ2-5	CASRWTGGRETQYF	TGTGCCAGCAGATGGACAGGGGGCCGGGAGACCCAGTACTTC
TRBV6-1	NA	14	many	TRBJ1-1	CASSATEGNTEAFF	TGTGCCAGCAGCGCGACAGAAGGCAATACTGAAGCTTTCTTT
TRBV29-1	NA	11	few	TRBJ1-1	CSVDSQTEAFF	TGCAGCGTTGATTCCCAAACTGAAGCTTTCTTT
TRBV7-9	TRBD2	18	many	TRBJ2-2	CASSRRLPSGDPRGVPFF	TGTGCCAGCAGTCGCCGTCTTCCTAGCGGAGACCCCCGGGGAGTGCCGTTTTTT
TRBV7-9	NA	15	many	TRBJ1-2	CASSVIPGNSYGYTF	TGTGCCAGCAGCGTGATTCCAGGGAATAGCTATGGCTACACCTTC
TRBV29-1	NA	11	NA	TRBJ2-5	CSVASRETQYF	TGCAGCGTGGCTAGCCGCGAGACCCAGTACTTC
TRBV20-1	NA	14	many	TRBJ1-1	CSARSIIRDTEAFF	TGCAGTGCTAGATCCATAATACGGGACACTGAAGCTTTCTTT
TRBV27	TRBD1	13	many	TRBJ1-6	CASSADRVQPLHF	TGTGCCAGCAGCGCCGACAGGGTTCAACCCCTCCACTTT
TRBV7-8	NA	16	many	TRBJ2-6	CASSLRGSSGANVLTF	TGTGCCAGCAGCTTAAGGGGGTCCTCTGGGGCCAACGTCCTGACTTTC
TRBV9	NA	11	once	TRBJ2-3	CASSVRDTQYF	TGTGCCAGCAGCGTGAGGGATACGCAGTATTTT
TRBV29-1	NA	18	NA	TRBJ1-3	CSVESPMGGAKVGNTIYF	TGCAGCGTTGAATCCCCCATGGGGGGCGCGAAAGTCGGAAACACCATATATTTT
TRBV28	TRBD1	14	NA	TRBJ2-7	CASSFGTASYEQYF	TGTGCCAGCAGTTTCGGGACAGCATCCTACGAGCAGTACTTC
TRBV7-9	NA	11	many	TRBJ2-2	CASRYSGELFF	TGTGCCAGCAGGTATTCCGGGGAGCTGTTTTTT